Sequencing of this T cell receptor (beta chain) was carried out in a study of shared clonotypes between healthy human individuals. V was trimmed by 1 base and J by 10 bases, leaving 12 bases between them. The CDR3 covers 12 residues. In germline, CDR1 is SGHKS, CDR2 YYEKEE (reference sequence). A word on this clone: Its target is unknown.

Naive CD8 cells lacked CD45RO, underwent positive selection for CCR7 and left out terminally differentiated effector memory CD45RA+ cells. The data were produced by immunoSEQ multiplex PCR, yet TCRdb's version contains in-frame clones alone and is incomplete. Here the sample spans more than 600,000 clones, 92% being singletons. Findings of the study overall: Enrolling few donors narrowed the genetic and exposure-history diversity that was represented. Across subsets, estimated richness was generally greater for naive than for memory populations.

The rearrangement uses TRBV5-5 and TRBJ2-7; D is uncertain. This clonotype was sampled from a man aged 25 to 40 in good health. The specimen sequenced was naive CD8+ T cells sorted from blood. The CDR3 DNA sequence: TGTGCCAGCAGCTTGAAACTCTCTGCCCAGTACTTC. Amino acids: CASSLKLSAQYF.